Sequencing of this T cell receptor (beta chain) was carried out in a study of identical twins. Study-level findings and limits: Excess twin sharing in beta out-of-frame sequences was weaker.

As for this clonotype: Its matching antigen is unknown.

A universal primer binding site was introduced by template switching. The final cDNA contained unique molecular identifiers. MiXCR, applied by TCRdb to the 5' RACE reads, yields one record per CDR3 protein. Here the sample spans approximately 1.8 million distinct CDR3 sequences, about 30% being singletons. Germline V gene lookup returns CDR1 SGHTA and CDR2 FQGNSA. CDR3 length equals 18 residues. V dropped 1 base and J dropped 5; count of bases not matched to a gene: 13. Everyone who donated was a healthy Caucasian. The clonotype originates from a newborn girl in good health. The sequenced sample consisted of cord blood. V usage is TRBV7-2 and J usage is TRBJ2-5; 10 nucleotides align to TRBD2. This chain's CDR3 is CASSLGRGLAALGETQYF. CDR3 nucleotides: TGTGCCAGCAGCTTAGGAAGAGGACTAGCGGCCTTAGGGGAGACCCAGTACTTC.